This record looks at one T cell receptor (beta chain) sequence and its context. V lost 5 bases, J lost 4 bases, and 15 bases lay in between. Germline values: CDR1 LNHNV, CDR2 YYDKDF (reference sequence). This CDR3 is built from 15 residues. The data originate from a study of blood T cell repertoires in COVID-19. In the study overall: The origin of the acute and convalescent COVID-19 samples was the United States, Italy and Spain. T cells, B-cell-depleted T cells, or PBMCs supplied cDNA or gDNA.

As handled by the study authors: Quantification of nucleated cells was approximated via reference gene primer amplification. The repertoire was sequenced with immunoSEQ multiplex PCR; TCRdb's copy has only in-frame clones and lacks some. V and J calls and clone size are as listed in that table; D and trimming were resolved from the DNA. The sample holds 70,000 or so clones, 70% to 80% seen once. Sequencing input: peripheral blood. The chain recombines TRBV15 with TRBJ1-3; the D is unclear. The clonotype was recovered from a man between 65 and 79 years old with acute or convalescent COVID-19. The CDR3 nucleotides are TGTGCCACCAGCGGATTCACAGAACTGGGAAACACCATATATTTT. Amino acids: CATSGFTELGNTIYF.